This TCR beta chain emerged from a study of blood T cells in healthy people across ages. Whole-study findings and limits: Underestimates were what the diversity estimates from one million T cells were considered to be. In these data, TCR beta diversity tracked strongly with naive T cell percentage. PBMCs left unsorted prevented a conclusive naive versus antigen-experienced comparison.

A second PCR of about 7 to 12 cycles used a sample-barcoded 5' primer and a J-beta primer mix. TCRdb re-called the 5' RACE reads with MiXCR, one entry per CDR3 protein. The sample contains roughly 730,000 distinct CDR3 sequences, just over 55% of which appear only once. This CDR3 region has 15 residues. Germline loops: CDR1 MNHEY, CDR2 SVGAGI. Deletions cut 2 bases from V and 2 bases from J, with 7 bases between. About this clonotype itself: Its target is unknown.

The TCR comes from a man in his forties in good health. This chain connects TRBV6-5 to TRBJ2-6, with D perhaps matching TRBD1 or TRBD2 (5 bases each). The specimen was blood. The CDR3 DNA is TGTGCCAGCAGTTACGTGGGGGCTGGGGCCAACGTCCTGACTTTC. This encodes CASSYVGAGANVLTF.